This T cell receptor beta chain was obtained from a study of early T cells in non-severe SARS-CoV-2 infection. About the research overall: With bulk RNA from unsorted whole blood as input, sequencing yielded unpaired chains. Study conclusions and caveats: Using VDJdb, the matching emphasized anti-spike CD8 responses while missing private and CD4 specificities.

Each single cDNA molecule received a unique molecular identifier. Each CDR3 protein is one row after TCRdb ran MiXCR on the 5' RACE reads. This sample has 40,000 or so distinct CDR3 sequences, with 11% found just once. V was clipped by 3 bases and J by 2 bases; unmatched bases: 5. This CDR3 contains 16 residues. Per germline, CDR1 ENHRY and CDR2 SYGVKD. For this clonotype: Its cognate antigen is unknown.

Sequencing input: whole blood. This chain links TRBV10-3 with TRBJ2-3; TRBD2 aligns across 10 bases. The source of this sequence is an adult who was a healthcare worker with PCR-confirmed SARS-CoV-2 infection or an uninfected control (not recorded which). The CDR3: CAISEPSGSHTDTQYF. The CDR3 DNA is TGTGCCATCAGTGAACCTAGCGGGAGCCACACAGATACGCAGTATTTT.